This record looks at one TCR beta chain sequence and its context. The data were produced by immunoSEQ multiplex PCR, yet TCRdb's version contains in-frame clones alone and is incomplete. The sample has about 150,000 clones; roughly 87% are singletons. The data originate from a study of blood T cell repertoires in COVID-19. Recovered participants had two consecutive negative NP/OP PCR tests, healthcare professional clearance, or symptom resolution. The origin of this receptor is a woman aged 45 to 65 who had recovered from COVID-19. Material for sequencing was PBMCs or T cells enriched from blood (not recorded which).

The CDR3 region is CASSPGGGPNYGYTF. CDR3 bases: TGCGCCAGCAGCCCAGGCGGGGGCCCGAACTATGGCTACACCTTC. The rearrangement uses TRBV5-1 and TRBJ1-2; a possible D gene is TRBD1 (6 bases). The germline CDR1 and CDR2 sequences are SGHRS and YFSETQ. The V and J ends lost 4 bases and 2 bases respectively, with 15 bases between them. CDR3 length equals 15 residues.